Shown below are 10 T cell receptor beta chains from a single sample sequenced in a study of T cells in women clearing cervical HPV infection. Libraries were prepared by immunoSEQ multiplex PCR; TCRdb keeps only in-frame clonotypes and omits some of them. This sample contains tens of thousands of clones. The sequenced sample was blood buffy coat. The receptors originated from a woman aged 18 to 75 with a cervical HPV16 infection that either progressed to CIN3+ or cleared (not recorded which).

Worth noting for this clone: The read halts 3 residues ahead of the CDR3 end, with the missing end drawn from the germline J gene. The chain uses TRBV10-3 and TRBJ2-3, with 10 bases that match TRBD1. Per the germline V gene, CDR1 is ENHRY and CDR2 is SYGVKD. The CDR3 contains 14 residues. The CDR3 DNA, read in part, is TGTGCCATCAGTTTGACAGGGGGCATTGAGACG. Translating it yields CAISLTGGIET. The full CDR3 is CAISLTGGIETQYF.

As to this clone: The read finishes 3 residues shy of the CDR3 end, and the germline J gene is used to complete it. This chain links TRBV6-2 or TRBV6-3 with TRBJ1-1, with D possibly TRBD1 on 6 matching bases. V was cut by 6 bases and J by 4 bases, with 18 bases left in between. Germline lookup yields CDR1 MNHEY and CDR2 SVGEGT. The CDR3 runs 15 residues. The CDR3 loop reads CASRPDLQGSTEAFF. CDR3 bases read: TGTGCCAGCAGACCTGACTTACAGGGTAGCACTGAA.

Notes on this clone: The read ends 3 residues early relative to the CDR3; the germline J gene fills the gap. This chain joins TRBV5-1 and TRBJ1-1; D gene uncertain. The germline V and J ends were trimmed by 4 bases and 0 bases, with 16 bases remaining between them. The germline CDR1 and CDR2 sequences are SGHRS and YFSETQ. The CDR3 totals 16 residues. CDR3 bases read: TGCGCCAGCAGCCCTACGACCCACGACATGAACACTGAA. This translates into CASSPTTHDMNTE. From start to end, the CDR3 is CASSPTTHDMNTEAFF.

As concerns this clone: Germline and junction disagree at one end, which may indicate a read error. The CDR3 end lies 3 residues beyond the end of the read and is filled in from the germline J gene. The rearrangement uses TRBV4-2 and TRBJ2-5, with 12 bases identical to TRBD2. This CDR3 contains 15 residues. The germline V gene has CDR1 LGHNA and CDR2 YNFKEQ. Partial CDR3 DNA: TGCGCCAGCAGCCAAGGACTAGCGGGAACAGAGACC. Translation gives CASSQGLAGTET. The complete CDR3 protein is CASSQGLAGTETQYF.

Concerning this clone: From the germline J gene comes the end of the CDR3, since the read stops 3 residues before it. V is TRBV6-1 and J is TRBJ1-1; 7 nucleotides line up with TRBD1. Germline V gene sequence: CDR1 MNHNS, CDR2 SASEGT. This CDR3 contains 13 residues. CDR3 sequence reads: CASSEMGQSPAFF. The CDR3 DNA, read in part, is TGTGCCAGCAGTGAAATGGGACAGTCCCCC.

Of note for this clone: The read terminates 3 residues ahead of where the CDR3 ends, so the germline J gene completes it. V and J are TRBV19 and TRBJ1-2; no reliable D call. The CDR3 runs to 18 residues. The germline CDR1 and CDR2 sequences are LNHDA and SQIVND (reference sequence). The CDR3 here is CASSIVGLAGGPRNDYTF. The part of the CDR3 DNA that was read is TGTGCCAGTAGTATAGTAGGTCTGGCGGGAGGGCCGCGGAATGAC.

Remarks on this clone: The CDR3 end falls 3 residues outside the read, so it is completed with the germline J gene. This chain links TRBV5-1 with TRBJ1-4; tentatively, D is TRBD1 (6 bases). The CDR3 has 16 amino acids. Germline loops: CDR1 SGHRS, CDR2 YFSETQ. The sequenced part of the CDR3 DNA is TGCGCCAGCAGCTTGGGCCCGGGACAAAAGAATTCACCA. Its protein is CASSLGPGQKNSP. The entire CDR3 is CASSLGPGQKNSPLFF.

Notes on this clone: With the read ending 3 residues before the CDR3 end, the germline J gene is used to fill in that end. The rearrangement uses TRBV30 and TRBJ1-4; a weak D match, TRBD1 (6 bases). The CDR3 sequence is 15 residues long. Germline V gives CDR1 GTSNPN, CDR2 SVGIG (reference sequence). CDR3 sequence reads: CAWSVRGTRNSPLFF. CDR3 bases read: TGTGCCTGGAGTGTACGTGGGACAAGGAATTCACCA.

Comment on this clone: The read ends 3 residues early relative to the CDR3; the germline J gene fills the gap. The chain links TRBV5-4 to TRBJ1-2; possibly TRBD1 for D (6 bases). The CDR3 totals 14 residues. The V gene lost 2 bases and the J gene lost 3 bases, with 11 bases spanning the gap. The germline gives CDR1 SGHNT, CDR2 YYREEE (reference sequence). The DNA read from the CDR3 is TGTGCCAGCAGCTTCGGCAGGGGCCACTATGGC. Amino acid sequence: CASSFGRGHYG. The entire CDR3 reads CASSFGRGHYGYTF.

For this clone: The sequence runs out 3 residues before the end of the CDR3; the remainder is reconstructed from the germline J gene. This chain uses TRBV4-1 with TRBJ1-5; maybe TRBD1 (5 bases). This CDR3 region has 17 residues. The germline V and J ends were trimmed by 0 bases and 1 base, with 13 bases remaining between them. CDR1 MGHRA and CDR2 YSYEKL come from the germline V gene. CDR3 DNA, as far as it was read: TGCGCCAGCAGCCAAGAACAACTGGCAGGGAGCAATCAGCCC. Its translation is CASSQEQLAGSNQP. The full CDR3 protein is CASSQEQLAGSNQPQHF.